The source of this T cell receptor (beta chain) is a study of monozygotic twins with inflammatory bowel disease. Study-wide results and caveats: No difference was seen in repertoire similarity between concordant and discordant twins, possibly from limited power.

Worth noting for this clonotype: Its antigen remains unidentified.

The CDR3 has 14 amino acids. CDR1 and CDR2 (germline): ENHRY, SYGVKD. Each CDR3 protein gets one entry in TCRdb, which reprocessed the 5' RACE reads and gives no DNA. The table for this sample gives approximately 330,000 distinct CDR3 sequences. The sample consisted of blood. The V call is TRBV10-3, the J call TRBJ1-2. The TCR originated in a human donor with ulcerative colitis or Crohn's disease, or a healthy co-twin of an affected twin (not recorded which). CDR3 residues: CAISDSETMSGYTF.